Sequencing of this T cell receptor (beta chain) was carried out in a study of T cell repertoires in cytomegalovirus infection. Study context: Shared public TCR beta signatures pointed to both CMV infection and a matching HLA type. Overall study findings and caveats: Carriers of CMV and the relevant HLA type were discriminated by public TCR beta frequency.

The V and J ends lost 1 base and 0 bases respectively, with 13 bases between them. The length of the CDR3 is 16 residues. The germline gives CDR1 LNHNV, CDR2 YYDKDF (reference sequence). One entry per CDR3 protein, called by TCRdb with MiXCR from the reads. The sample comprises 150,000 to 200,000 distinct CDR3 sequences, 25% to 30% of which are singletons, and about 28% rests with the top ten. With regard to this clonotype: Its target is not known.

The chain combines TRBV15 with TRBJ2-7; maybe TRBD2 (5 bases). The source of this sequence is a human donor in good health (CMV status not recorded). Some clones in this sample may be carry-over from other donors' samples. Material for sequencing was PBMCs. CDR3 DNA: TGTGCCACCAGCAGAGGCTCGGGGAGAAGCTCCTACGAGCAGTACTTC. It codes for CATSRGSGRSSYEQYF.